This T cell receptor beta chain was retrieved from a study of blood T cell repertoires in COVID-19. Exposed enrollees encountered a COVID-19 case at some point within 2 weeks before study entry. In the authors' workflow: Using reference gene primer amplification, nucleated cell counts were estimated. Measured with immunoSEQ multiplex PCR; TCRdb has only the in-frame clones, and not every one. V, J and clone size derive from that table, while D and trimming were established from the DNA sequence. The sample records a few hundred thousand clones, about 88% being singletons. The source material was PBMCs or T cells enriched from blood (not recorded which). The origin of this receptor is a woman in her late teens or twenties who had been exposed to COVID-19.

CDR3 DNA sequence: TGTGCCAGCAGCCAAGGGACAGGGATCGCCTACGAGCAGTACTTC. Amino acids: CASSQGTGIAYEQYF. V usage is TRBV3-1 (or the pseudogene TRBV3-2) and J usage is TRBJ2-7, with TRBD1 matching over 8 bases. The CDR3 has 15 amino acids. Germline loops: CDR1 LGHDT, CDR2 YNNKEL (reference sequence). The junction had 4 bases not matched to a gene; V was cut back by 1 base and J by 2 bases.